This record looks at one T cell receptor (beta chain) sequence and its context. Its specificity is unknown. The source of the sample is a study of human T cells and chemical hapten exposure. Background on the study: The scalp of each patient received a weekly diphenylcyclopropenone dose for the full roughly 26-week study. Study outcomes and limitations: In comparison with controls, expanded TCRs gave rise to a significantly larger number of large CDR3 similarity clusters.

The CDR3 is 14 amino acids. Germline CDR1 reads DFQATT; CDR2 reads SNEGSKA (reference sequence). Germline trimming cut 0 bases from V and 6 bases from J; bases unmatched to any gene: 6. Time point: patch test 3, about 24 weeks after DPC sensitization. Treatment in this sample: therapeutic diphenylcyclopropenone sensitization with weekly scalp DPC. Library construction involved attaching unique molecular identifiers to individual cDNA molecules, which allowed quantitative, reproducible TCR counting. From the RACE reads, TCRdb called clonotypes with MiXCR, one entry per CDR3 protein. The sample comprises about 200,000 distinct CDR3 sequences, approximately 24% of which are singletons, and 2.5% rests with the top ten.

This sequence joins TRBV20-1 and TRBJ1-2; 8 positions agree with TRBD1. The sample was whole blood, taken in connection with sensitization to the hapten diphenylcyclopropenone (DPC). The sequence came from a woman in her thirties or forties with alopecia areata. Some clones in this sample may be carry-over from other donors' samples. CDR3 DNA: TGCAGTGCTAGAGACGATGGGACAGGAGATGGCTACACCTTC. This gives the protein CSARDDGTGDGYTF.